These 11 T cell receptor beta chains came from one sample sequenced in a study of T cell responses to AZD1222 COVID-19 vaccine. This table comes from immunoSEQ multiplex PCR, and its TCRdb copy is limited to in-frame clones, with some not included. Among about 94,000 clones listed, 88% were seen once. Sequencing was performed on peripheral blood, taken 28 days after the second AZD1222 dose. The receptors derive from an adult who received the AZD1222 COVID-19 vaccine.

The rearrangement joins TRBV4-3 to TRBJ1-1, with TRBD1 as a possible D gene (5 bases). Per the germline V gene, CDR1 is LGHNA and CDR2 is YSLEER. Deletions cut 2 bases from V and 8 bases from J, with 18 bases between. This CDR3 comprises 15 residues. CDR3 nucleotide sequence: TGCGCCAGCAGCCAACATTACGGGACTGCGACGGAAGCTTTCTTT. It specifies CASSQHYGTATEAFF.

The chain has TRBV5-5 and TRBJ1-1, with D perhaps TRBD1 (5 bases). The V end was cut by 0 bases, the J end by 4 bases, with 10 bases between. The germline V gene has CDR1 SGHKS and CDR2 YYEKEE (reference sequence). CDR3 length equals 14 residues. The CDR3 sequence: CASSLEAGSTEAFF. Here the CDR3 DNA reads TGTGCCAGCAGCTTGGAGGCAGGGTCCACTGAAGCTTTCTTT.

The chain joins TRBV7-2 to TRBJ2-2; no clear D. V lost 0 bases and J lost 6, with 14 bases in between. This CDR3 spans 16 amino acids. Germline V CDR1 and CDR2: SGHTA, FQGNSA. The CDR3: CASSLAQFGVAGELFF. The DNA of the CDR3 is TGTGCCAGCAGCTTAGCGCAGTTTGGGGTCGCCGGGGAGCTGTTTTTT.

This clone was seen a single time. This rearrangement joins TRBV27 to TRBJ2-4, with 7 bases lining up with TRBD1. The CDR3 is made up of 17 amino acids. The ends lost 2 bases at V and 3 bases at J; junction bases unmatched: 10. CDR1 is MNHEY and CDR2 is SMNVEV in the germline V gene (reference sequence). The CDR3 region has the DNA TGTGCCAGCAGTTTACGGGGTGGGACAGTTGTCAAAAACATTCAGTACTTC. It yields the protein CASSLRGGTVVKNIQYF.

The chain recombines TRBV5-1 with TRBJ1-1; D unclear. V was trimmed by 4 bases and J by 1 base, leaving 14 bases between them. CDR3 size: 15 residues. Germline V CDR1 and CDR2: SGHRS, YFSETQ. CDR3 sequence reads: CASSSREGGNTEAFF. The CDR3 nucleotides are TGCGCCAGCAGCAGCCGGGAGGGCGGGAACACTGAAGCTTTCTTT.

This clone turned up a few times. The chain joins TRBV27 to TRBJ2-4, with 11 nucleotides matching TRBD1. V shed 5 bases and J 4 bases; nucleotides not matched to a gene: 7. This CDR3 contains 16 residues. Germline V gene sequence: CDR1 MNHEY, CDR2 SMNVEV (reference sequence). For the CDR3, the DNA is TGTGCCAGCAGTCAGGGACAGGGGGTGGCAAAAAACATTCAGTACTTC. Its translation is CASSQGQGVAKNIQYF.

The chain is built from TRBV19 and TRBJ2-5, with TRBD2 matching over 8 bases. CDR1 is LNHDA and CDR2 is SQIVND in the germline V gene (reference sequence). The V gene end was trimmed by 5 bases and the J gene end by 5 bases; junction bases not matched to a gene: 10. This CDR3 is 15 amino acids long. CDR3 amino acids: CASSSGLAFLETQYF. DNA of the CDR3: TGTGCCAGTAGTTCAGGACTAGCCTTCTTGGAGACCCAGTACTTC.

The V call is TRBV24-1, the J call TRBJ2-1; D possibly uses TRBD1 or TRBD2 (5 bases each). This CDR3 is built from 14 residues. V was clipped by 10 bases and J by 7 bases, with 19 bases between them. Germline V gene lookup returns CDR1 KGHDR and CDR2 SFDVKD. CDR3 nucleotide sequence: TGTGCCACGAACGGGGCAAAAGGTGGGAATGAGCAGTTCTTC. Translated: CATNGAKGGNEQFF.

In the case of this clone: Compared with germline, one end of the junction differs, possibly owing to a read error. The V gene is TRBV7-2, the J gene TRBJ2-3; tentative D call: TRBD1 (6 bases). Germline V gene sequence: CDR1 SGHTA, CDR2 FQGNSA. This CDR3 contains 18 residues. CDR3 loop: CASSLGLAGASSTDTQYF. The CDR3 nucleotides read TGTGCCAGCAGTTTAGGTCTGGCAGGGGCTTCCAGCACAGATACGCAGTATTTT.

This clone appeared a few times. This chain links TRBV4-2 with TRBJ1-2; the D gene is possibly TRBD1 (5 bases). Per germline, CDR1 LGHNA and CDR2 YNFKEQ. This CDR3 is 15 amino acids long. V was trimmed by 1 base and J by 2 bases, leaving 11 bases between them. This chain's CDR3 is CASSQARGLNYGYTF. DNA for the CDR3: TGTGCCAGCAGCCAAGCCCGGGGACTCAACTATGGCTACACCTTC.

The genes are TRBV24-1 and TRBJ1-3; no clear D. The germline V gene encodes CDR1 KGHDR and CDR2 SFDVKD. The ends were cut back, 4 bases at V and 3 bases at J, with 12 bases in the middle. The CDR3 has 15 residues. As DNA, the CDR3 is TGTGCCACCAGTGACCCCGGAGAGGGTGGAAACACCATATATTTT. Amino acid sequence: CATSDPGEGGNTIYF.